These 18 T cell receptor beta chains originate from one sample sequenced in a study of regulatory T cells in long-lasting Graves disease. Time point described: persistent/refractory GD, antithyroid drugs over 5 years with positive TRAb. From RNA extracted from PBMCs, the TCR library was made. Arm-PCR of CDR3 regions and iRepertoire HTBI primers were the basis on which TCR beta libraries were built. TCRdb recomputed calls from the multiplex PCR reads with MiXCR, one row per CDR3 protein. The repertoire holds some 340,000 distinct CDR3 sequences, with approximately 23% as singletons. The starting material was peripheral blood mononuclear cells (PBMCs), obtained when the disease was refractory, from a patient treated with antithyroid drugs. All receptors derive from a woman aged 40 to 49 with Graves disease.

This clonotype turned up a few times. The CDR3 sequence is CATKATLAAYEQYF. The CDR3 coding sequence is TGTGCCACAAAAGCCACGCTAGCGGCTTACGAGCAGTACTTC. The rearrangement links TRBV28 to TRBJ2-7, with TRBD2 matching 7 bases. Germline assignment: CDR1 MDHEN and CDR2 SYDVKM. After removal of 10 bases from V and 4 bases from J, the junction contained 13 bases not matched to a gene. The CDR3 totals 14 residues.

Remarks on this clonotype: A much larger clone differs by one base, so this may be a read error. The rearrangement uses TRBV27 and TRBJ2-4; D is unclear. Germline CDR1 MNHEY, CDR2 SMNVEV (reference sequence). The CDR3 covers 13 residues. This chain's CDR3 is CASSLSQKTIQYF. For the CDR3, the DNA is TGTGCCAGCAGTTTATCCCAGAAAACCATTCAGTACTTC.

This clonotype was counted ten times or more. The chain uses TRBV6-5 and TRBJ2-7; no definite D call. Germline CDR1 is MNHEY and CDR2 is SVGAGI. This CDR3 has 14 residues. The germline V and J ends were trimmed by 2 bases and 3 bases, with 11 bases remaining between them. CDR3 in amino acids: CASSYHRFVYEQYF. CDR3 coding DNA: TGTGCCAGCAGTTACCACAGATTCGTCTACGAGCAGTACTTC.

The table lists this clonotype with many counts. The chain is built from TRBV28 and TRBJ2-7, with a weak D call TRBD1 (6 bases). The V gene's germline CDR1 is MDHEN and CDR2 SYDVKM. V was trimmed by 3 bases and J by 1 base, leaving 10 bases between them. The CDR3 totals 14 residues. The CDR3 DNA reads as TGTGCCAGCAGTTTTTTGGGGGCGTCCTACGAGCAGTACTTC. Translated: CASSFLGASYEQYF.

The chain is built from TRBV29-1 and TRBJ1-5; unclear D gene. Germline CDR1 SQVTM, CDR2 ANQGSEA. CDR3 length: 14 amino acids. Trimming shortened V by 6 bases and J by 2 bases, and 14 bases separated the two germline ends. The CDR3 sequence: CSVSEVEGNQPQHF. The CDR3 DNA follows: TGCAGCGTGAGTGAAGTAGAGGGCAATCAGCCCCAGCATTTT.

V is TRBV28 and J is TRBJ1-3; no clear D. The CDR3 loop spans 16 amino acids. Trimming removed 2 bases at V and 0 bases at J, with 11 bases between. The germline V gene encodes CDR1 MDHEN and CDR2 SYDVKM. The CDR3 region is CASSLEGTSSGNTIYF. The CDR3 DNA follows: TGTGCCAGCAGTTTAGAAGGAACGAGCTCTGGAAACACCATATATTTT.

The rearrangement uses TRBV7-3 and TRBJ1-1, with TRBD1 matching over 7 bases. V lost 6 bases and J lost 5; bases outside the gene matches: 6. The germline V gene encodes CDR1 SGHTA and CDR2 FQGTGA. The CDR3 has 13 amino acids. CDR3 in amino acids: CASRQGVNTEAFF. CDR3 DNA: TGTGCCAGCAGGCAGGGGGTTAATACTGAAGCTTTCTTT.

This clonotype has at least ten counts. The rearrangement uses TRBV7-2 and TRBJ2-5; 11 bases are shared with TRBD2. The ends lost 1 base at V and 4 bases at J; junction bases unmatched: 8. The CDR3 extends over 17 amino acids. The germline CDR1 and CDR2 sequences are SGHTA and FQGNSA. In DNA, the CDR3 is TGTGCCAGCAGCTTAGGACTAGCGGGAAGGGAAGGAGAGACCCAGTACTTC. Its protein is CASSLGLAGREGETQYF.

This clonotype has a count of ten or more. The CDR3, as DNA: TGTGCCAGCACCTCTTGGCAGACGATCTATGGCTACACCTTC. Its translation is CASTSWQTIYGYTF. This chain uses TRBV2 with TRBJ1-2; D is ambiguous. The CDR3 has 14 residues. CDR1 is SNHLY, CDR2 FYNNEI, per germline. With 7 bases removed from V and 4 bases from J, the gap between germline ends came to 16 bases.

This clonotype was seen more than once but under ten times. The rearrangement uses TRBV20-1 and TRBJ2-4; D not certain. The CDR3 is 16 residues long. Germline V gene lookup returns CDR1 DFQATT and CDR2 SNEGSKA (reference sequence). The V and J ends lost 0 bases and 5 bases respectively, with 17 bases between them. CDR3 region: CSARDPPWEKQNIQYF. As DNA, the CDR3 is TGCAGTGCTAGAGACCCCCCCTGGGAAAAGCAAAACATTCAGTACTTC.

The chain links TRBV7-9 to TRBJ1-1, with 7 bases lining up with TRBD1. Trimming removed 4 bases from V and 4 bases from J; junction bases left unmatched: 9. CDR1 SEHNR and CDR2 FQNEAQ come from the germline V gene (reference sequence). The CDR3 spans 15 residues. CDR3 DNA sequence: TGTGCCAGCAGCTCCCTCAGGGGGGGTAGCACTGAAGCTTTCTTT. Residues: CASSSLRGGSTEAFF. The variable domain in full, with the rest retrieved from reference TRBV7-9 and TRBJ1-1, is DTGVSQNPRHKITKRGQNVTFRCDPISEHNRLYWYRQTLGQGPEFLTYFQNEAQLEKSRLLSDRFSAERPKGSFSTLEIQRTEQGDSAMYLCASSSLRGGSTEAFFGQGTRLTVV.

V is TRBV19 and J is TRBJ1-1; the D is unclear. This CDR3 has 14 amino acids. Germline CDR1 and CDR2: LNHDA and SQIVND (reference sequence). Trimming took 6 bases from V and 1 from J, leaving 12 bases between them. DNA of the CDR3: TGTGCCAGTAGCCCCTTTCGACCGAACACTGAAGCTTTCTTT. Translation gives CASSPFRPNTEAFF.

This clonotype was picked up many times. The chain has TRBV28 and TRBJ1-6; D call uncertain. The length of the CDR3 is 19 residues. Germline V CDR1 and CDR2: MDHEN, SYDVKM. Between the trimmed V and J ends, which lost 3 bases and 0 bases, there was a span of 18 bases. CDR3 residues: CASSFGGGTISSYNSPLHF. For the CDR3, the DNA is TGTGCCAGCAGTTTCGGAGGTGGCACTATTAGCTCCTATAATTCACCCCTCCACTTT.

This clonotype showed up just a few times. The V gene is TRBV12-3 or TRBV12-4, the J gene TRBJ2-7; D gene uncertain. V was pared by 1 base and J by 0 bases, with 7 bases between. The length of the CDR3 is 14 residues. This CDR3 reads CASSLERRSYEQYF. The CDR3, as DNA: TGTGCCAGCAGTTTAGAGCGTCGCTCCTACGAGCAGTACTTC.

In this sample, this clonotype turned up many times. The chain carries TRBV28 and TRBJ2-7; D gene ambiguous. The CDR3 runs 16 residues. Germline lookup yields CDR1 MDHEN and CDR2 SYDVKM. The V and J ends lost 4 bases and 2 bases respectively, with 18 bases between them. CDR3 sequence (DNA): TGTGCCAGCAGTTCCCCACGGACCACAACCACCTACGAGCAGTACTTC. Protein: CASSSPRTTTTYEQYF.

Of note for this clonotype: Being one base from a much bigger clone, this may be a read error. V gene TRBV6-5 combines with J gene TRBJ1-2; no definite D call. V shed 2 bases and J shed 3 bases, with 19 bases lying between them. Germline assignment: CDR1 MNHEY and CDR2 SVGAGI. The CDR3 covers 17 residues. CDR3 sequence reads: CASSYDQDPRVDYGYTF. CDR3 DNA sequence: TGTGCCAGCAGTTACGACCAAGACCCTCGGGTCGACTATGGCTACACCTTC.

The chain recombines TRBV5-1 with TRBJ1-2, with D maybe TRBD1 (5 bases). The CDR3 is 15 residues long. Trimming pared 0 bases from V and 4 bases from J, leaving 13 bases between. Germline V lookup: CDR1 SGHRS, CDR2 YFSETQ. CDR3 residues: CASSLAVTGVYGYTF. The CDR3 coding sequence is TGCGCCAGCAGCTTGGCGGTAACAGGAGTCTATGGCTACACCTTC.

Ten or more counts support this clonotype. The chain joins TRBV24-1 to TRBJ2-5, with TRBD1 matching 10 bases. This CDR3 contains 15 residues. Trimming at V came to 4 bases and at J to 3 bases, leaving 4 bases not matched to a gene. Germline-derived CDR1 and CDR2 are KGHDR and SFDVKD. In DNA form, the CDR3 reads TGTGCCACCAGTGAGGCCGGGACAGGGGAAGAGACCCAGTACTTC. This gives the protein CATSEAGTGEETQYF.